This entry lists 31 T cell receptor beta chains sequenced from one sample in a study of vaccination and CD4 T cells after COVID-19 (dated by TCRdb to 2022 to 2024). No antigens are known for them. Libraries were built with PCR. The listed sequencing device is Illumina iSeq 100. DNA from cultured CD4+ T cells underwent TCR sequencing with the Oncomine TCR Beta short-read assay at the Johns Hopkins FTIC core. TCRdb reran the public reads through fastp at Q25 and MiXCR, keeping productive beta chains. One record per CDR3 amino acid sequence lists the most common genes and DNA. The sample table shows about 25,000 distinct CDR3 sequences, and about 30% are seen once. The ten largest clones add up to 2.5% to 3.5% of the sample. The sample's time point label, in plain terms: late sampling 161 to 241 days after vaccination in three convalescent patients. Interpreted using the paper, the treatment or condition label stands for: roughly nine-day PBMC culture with coronavirus spike peptide pools or control peptides (ViraFEST assay).

Source: CD4+ T cells from blood, cultured in vitro, taken about 7 months after SARS-CoV-2 vaccination. The origin of the receptors is a human donor who had recovered from COVID-19.

The V call is TRBV6-1, the J call TRBJ1-6; the D is unclear. The CDR3 runs 14 residues. With 6 bases removed from V and 5 bases from J, the gap between germline ends came to 11 bases. Germline V CDR1 and CDR2: MNHNS, SASEGT. This CDR3 is CASRRTFDNSPLHF. CDR3 nucleotide sequence: TGTGCCAGCAGGCGGACGTTTGATAATTCACCCCTCCACTTT.

This chain uses TRBV28 with TRBJ2-7, with a tentative D call TRBD1 (6 bases). V dropped 7 bases and J dropped 3 bases, with 16 bases sitting between them. The length of the CDR3 is 14 residues. Germline-derived CDR1 and CDR2 are MDHEN and SYDVKM. DNA of the CDR3: TGTGCCAGCAACCCTCGCAGGGGAGTCTACGAGCAGTACTTC. It is translated as CASNPRRGVYEQYF.

In this sample, this clonotype turned up a few times. The chain employs TRBV5-4 and TRBJ1-2, with TRBD1 as a possible D gene (5 bases). Trimming removed 1 base from V and 4 bases from J, with 14 bases in between. CDR1 and CDR2 (germline): SGHNT, YYREEE (reference sequence). This CDR3 is 15 amino acids long. CDR3 coding DNA: TGTGCCAGCAGCTTGAGGGGCGCCGGTGGCTATGGCTACACCTTC. Its protein is CASSLRGAGGYGYTF. Looking up the rest from reference TRBV5-4 and TRBJ1-2 gives the full variable domain: ETGVTQSPTHLIKTRGQQVTLRCSSQSGHNTVSWYQQALGQGPQFIFQYYREEENGRGNFPPRFSGLQFPNYSSELNVNALELDDSALYLCASSLRGAGGYGYTFGSGTRLTVV.

By proportion, this clonotype is medium-sized. V gene TRBV7-8 combines with J gene TRBJ1-5; D uncertain. The V and J ends lost 5 bases and 3 bases respectively, with 14 bases between them. The V gene's germline CDR1 is SGHVS and CDR2 FQNEAQ. This CDR3 has 15 residues. The CDR3 region is CASSVDRPPNQPQHF. CDR3 DNA: TGTGCCAGCAGCGTAGACCGTCCCCCCAATCAGCCCCAGCATTTT.

In its sample, this clonotype was seen a few times. The chain recombines TRBV6-1 with TRBJ2-3; D is tentatively TRBD1 or TRBD2 (5 bases each). The ends were cut back, 3 bases at V and 0 bases at J, with 7 bases in the middle. This CDR3 is 14 amino acids long. In germline, CDR1 is MNHNS, CDR2 SASEGT. This CDR3 reads CASSEGPSTDTQYF. CDR3 nucleotides: TGTGCCAGCAGTGAGGGACCTAGCACAGATACGCAGTATTTT.

The chain combines TRBV20-1 with TRBJ2-5; TRBD2 aligns across 12 bases. CDR1 is DFQATT and CDR2 is SNEGSKA in the germline V gene (reference sequence). V dropped 4 bases and J dropped 7; count of bases not matched to a gene: 7. The CDR3 contains 14 residues. CDR3 sequence reads: CSATTSGRGWTQYF. The DNA for the CDR3 is TGCAGTGCTACGACTAGCGGGAGAGGTTGGACCCAGTACTTC.

The chain uses TRBV5-8 and TRBJ2-7; possibly TRBD1 for D (6 bases). The CDR3 is 12 residues long. The germline V gene has CDR1 SGHTS and CDR2 YDEGEE. The V gene lost 6 bases and the J gene lost 3 bases, with 10 bases spanning the gap. In DNA form, the CDR3 reads TGTGCCAGCATCCAACAGGGCTACGAGCAGTACTTC. Protein product: CASIQQGYEQYF. Full variable domain (outside the CDR3, taken from reference TRBV5-8 and TRBJ2-7): EAGVTQSPTHLIKTRGQQATLRCSPISGHTSVYWYQQALGLGLQFLLWYDEGEERNRGNFPPRFSGRQFPNYSSELNVNALELEDSALYLCASIQQGYEQYFGPGTRLTVT.

This clonotype is classed as medium-sized. CDR3 loop: CSANKDSGNSNQPQHF. CDR3 DNA sequence: TGCAGTGCTAACAAAGACAGTGGAAATAGCAATCAGCCCCAGCATTTT. This chain uses TRBV20-1 with TRBJ1-5, with D tentatively TRBD1 (5 bases). The CDR3 is 16 amino acids. V shed 4 bases and J shed 0 bases, with 16 bases lying between them. Germline lookup yields CDR1 DFQATT and CDR2 SNEGSKA (reference sequence).

This clonotype was observed a few times. This chain connects TRBV7-9 to TRBJ2-3; TRBD2 aligns across 8 bases. The V gene end was trimmed by 3 bases and the J gene end by 4 bases; junction bases not matched to a gene: 3. Per the germline V gene, CDR1 is SEHNR and CDR2 is FQNEAQ (reference sequence). This CDR3 region has 14 residues. The CDR3 here is CASSFGLAADTQYF. DNA of the CDR3: TGTGCCAGCAGCTTCGGACTAGCCGCAGATACGCAGTATTTT.

The V gene is TRBV7-3, the J gene TRBJ2-1, with 9 positions matching TRBD2. The V and J ends lost 2 bases and 11 bases, in that order; junction bases with no gene match: 10. Germline V gene lookup returns CDR1 SGHTA and CDR2 FQGTGA. The length of the CDR3 is 15 residues. CDR3 loop: CASSLSSGTSQQQFF. DNA of the CDR3: TGTGCCAGCAGCTTATCCTCCGGGACTAGCCAGCAGCAGTTCTTC.

The chain links TRBV4-1 to TRBJ2-7; 10 bases agree with TRBD2. Trimming at V came to 1 base and at J to 3 bases, leaving 3 bases not matched to a gene. Germline V gene lookup returns CDR1 MGHRA and CDR2 YSYEKL. The CDR3 covers 15 residues. The CDR3 loop reads CASSQGGLARYEQYF. Here the CDR3 DNA reads TGCGCCAGCAGCCAAGGGGGACTAGCGCGCTACGAGCAGTACTTC.

CDR3 nucleotides: TGCAGTGCTAGAGTACCGACAGGGTGGGAGCAGTACTTC. Its translation: CSARVPTGWEQYF. The chain uses TRBV20-1 and TRBJ2-7; 7 bases match TRBD1. The V gene's germline CDR1 is DFQATT and CDR2 SNEGSKA (reference sequence). This CDR3 is built from 13 residues. J gave up 7 bases and V 1 base, and 7 bases lay outside the gene matches.

The rearrangement joins TRBV7-3 to TRBJ2-7; 9 bases map to TRBD1. Germline CDR1 reads SGHTA; CDR2 reads FQGTGA. The CDR3 length is 16 residues. The V and J ends lost 4 bases and 3 bases, in that order; junction bases with no gene match: 10. As DNA, the CDR3 is TGTGCCAGCAGCTCGTCACCGGGACAGGGTATCTACGAGCAGTACTTC. Translation gives CASSSSPGQGIYEQYF.

The chain uses TRBV2 and TRBJ1-2; no definite D call. CDR1 and CDR2 (germline): SNHLY, FYNNEI. V lost 6 bases to trimming and J lost 8 bases, with 19 bases between them. The length of the CDR3 is 14 residues. The CDR3 DNA sequence: TGTGCCAGCAGAGAGGACCTCTCATCGAGGGGCTACACCTTC. Its translation: CASREDLSSRGYTF.

By share, this clonotype ranks as medium-sized. The chain recombines TRBV20-1 with TRBJ2-7; possibly TRBD2 for D (6 bases). The CDR3 is 18 residues long. Trimming took 5 bases from V and 0 from J, leaving 26 bases between them. The germline CDR1 and CDR2 sequences are DFQATT and SNEGSKA (reference sequence). CDR3 residues: CSAPHPPSGTQSSYEQYF. The CDR3 bases are TGCAGTGCTCCACATCCCCCGTCCGGGACTCAGAGCTCCTACGAGCAGTACTTC.

The rearrangement joins TRBV7-2 to TRBJ2-3; no reliable D call. The CDR3 is 15 amino acids. Per germline, CDR1 SGHTA and CDR2 FQGNSA. V lost 2 bases and J lost 2, with 11 bases in between. DNA of the CDR3: TGTGCCAGCAGCTTACCGGCGTCCCTCACAGATACGCAGTATTTT. As protein: CASSLPASLTDTQYF.

The sample holds a few counts of this clonotype. V and J are TRBV7-3 and TRBJ2-3; D is undetermined. CDR3 size: 14 residues. From germline, CDR1 is SGHTA and CDR2 FQGTGA. With 3 bases removed from V and 4 bases from J, the gap between germline ends came to 11 bases. The CDR3 nucleotides are TGTGCCAGCAGCTTCGACACCCCCCCAGATACGCAGTATTTT. It translates to CASSFDTPPDTQYF.

In regard to this clonotype: Compared with germline, one end of the junction differs, possibly owing to a read error. The CDR3 DNA reads as TGTGCTAGCAGCTTATCGGTGGATGAAAAACTGTTTTTT. Translation gives CASSLSVDEKLFF. The chain couples TRBV7-9 to TRBJ1-4; no clear D. The CDR3 is made up of 13 amino acids. CDR1 and CDR2 (germline): SEHNR, FQNEAQ (reference sequence).

The rearrangement links TRBV20-1 to TRBJ1-1; TRBD1 agrees at 7 bases. The germline V gene has CDR1 DFQATT and CDR2 SNEGSKA (reference sequence). The CDR3 extends over 15 amino acids. The CDR3 here is CSEDDREDLSSEAFF. CDR3 DNA sequence: TGCAGCGAAGATGACAGGGAGGATTTAAGTTCTGAAGCTTTCTTT.

This chain joins TRBV24-1 and TRBJ2-1; D perhaps matches TRBD2 (5 bases). Germline CDR1 reads KGHDR; CDR2 reads SFDVKD. The V end was cut by 5 bases, the J end by 8 bases, with 18 bases between. This CDR3 is built from 15 residues. The CDR3 region has the DNA TGTGCCACCAGTGCGAGACTACGCGGTGGTTATGAGCAGTTCTTC. Protein: CATSARLRGGYEQFF.

By proportion, this clonotype is medium-sized. The chain recombines TRBV20-1 with TRBJ2-3; 7 bases agree with TRBD1. The CDR3 covers 13 residues. Per germline, CDR1 DFQATT and CDR2 SNEGSKA (reference sequence). The V and J ends lost 5 bases and 2 bases, in that order; junction bases with no gene match: 4. DNA for the CDR3: TGCAGTGCTCGGGACAGAACCACAGATACGCAGTATTTT. It translates to CSARDRTTDTQYF.

This clonotype has only a few counts. The rearrangement links TRBV19 to TRBJ2-5, with 9 positions matching TRBD2. In germline, CDR1 is LNHDA, CDR2 SQIVND (reference sequence). This CDR3 is built from 14 residues. After removal of 5 bases from V and 4 bases from J, the junction contained 5 bases not matched to a gene. DNA of the CDR3: TGTGCCAGTAGTGCGGGAGGGCTCGGAGAGACCCAGTACTTC. Its translation: CASSAGGLGETQYF.

The rearrangement joins TRBV28 to TRBJ1-2, with a tentative D call TRBD1 (6 bases). Germline CDR1 MDHEN, CDR2 SYDVKM. V was pared by 5 bases and J by 4 bases, with 11 bases between. The CDR3 is 13 residues long. Here the CDR3 reads CASSRGQIYGYTF. The CDR3 DNA is TGTGCCAGCAGTCGAGGACAGATCTATGGCTACACCTTC.

V and J are TRBV2 and TRBJ1-6; TRBD1 matches at 7 bases. CDR1 SNHLY and CDR2 FYNNEI come from the germline V gene. This CDR3 is 14 amino acids long. V gave up 6 bases and J gave up 5 bases; unmatched junction bases: 4. CDR3 residues: CASRTDRHNSPLHF. CDR3 sequence (DNA): TGTGCCAGCAGGACGGACAGGCATAATTCACCCCTCCACTTT.

This clonotype occurred a few times. The rearrangement joins TRBV18 to TRBJ2-1, with no clear D. Germline values: CDR1 KGHSH, CDR2 LQKENI. V shed 0 bases and J shed 9 bases, with 6 bases lying between them. This CDR3 region has 12 residues. The CDR3 region is CASSPPHGEQFF. The CDR3 region has the DNA TGTGCCAGCTCACCACCCCATGGTGAGCAGTTCTTC.

This chain links TRBV20-1 with TRBJ2-1; D might be TRBD2 (6 bases). Deletions cut 0 bases from V and 8 bases from J, with 17 bases between. Germline V gene lookup returns CDR1 DFQATT and CDR2 SNEGSKA (reference sequence). The CDR3 has 15 amino acids. The CDR3 loop is CSARERDPTKDEQFF. The CDR3 DNA is TGCAGTGCTAGAGAGCGGGATCCCACTAAAGATGAGCAGTTCTTC.

The V call is TRBV29-1, the J call TRBJ2-7, with D maybe TRBD1 (5 bases). CDR1 is SQVTM and CDR2 is ANQGSEA in the germline V gene. V lost 7 bases and J 1 base, leaving 17 bases between the germline ends. CDR3 length: 14 amino acids. The CDR3 DNA reads TGCAGCGCCAGAACCCAGGGCGGATCCTACGAGCAGTACTTC. It specifies CSARTQGGSYEQYF.

Comments on this clonotype: The junction departs from the called germline gene at one end, perhaps through a read error. The V and J genes are TRBV10-1 and TRBJ2-7; D gene unclear. This CDR3 contains 13 residues. Per germline, CDR1 WNHNN and CDR2 SYGVQD (reference sequence). CDR3 in amino acids: CASSPPGEPGQYF. For the CDR3, the DNA is TGTGCCAGCAGCCCCCCCGGCGAGCCGGGGCAGTACTTC.

The chain carries TRBV20-1 and TRBJ2-3, with D hard to call. Germline CDR1 and CDR2: DFQATT and SNEGSKA (reference sequence). CDR3 length: 12 amino acids. V dropped 2 bases and J dropped 5 bases, with 8 bases sitting between them. CDR3 sequence reads: CSARLIQDTQYF. The CDR3 DNA reads TGCAGTGCTAGACTAATACAAGATACGCAGTATTTT.

As regards this clonotype: One end of the junction does not line up with germline, which may come from a read error. This CDR3 is CSARSLVNNEQFF. The CDR3 DNA is TGCAGCGCTAGATCGCTAGTAAACAATGAGCAGTTCTTC. The chain joins TRBV20-1 to TRBJ2-1; no reliable D call. CDR3 size: 13 residues. Germline CDR1 is DFQATT and CDR2 is SNEGSKA (reference sequence).

The table lists this clonotype with a few counts. The CDR3 nucleotides are TGTGCCAGCAGTCGAACAGGGACGGTGCTTGTCTACGAGCAGTACTTC. Translating it yields CASSRTGTVLVYEQYF. The rearrangement joins TRBV6-1 to TRBJ2-7; possibly TRBD1 for D (6 bases). CDR1 and CDR2 (germline): MNHNS, SASEGT. Trimming shortened V by 5 bases and J by 3 bases, and 20 bases separated the two germline ends. This CDR3 spans 16 amino acids.